This T cell receptor beta chain derives from a study of blood T cell repertoires in COVID-19. Sequencing was performed with immunoSEQ multiplex PCR; in TCRdb, only in-frame clones are kept and a portion is missing. The sample consists of more than 110,000 clones, approximately 90% of them appearing once. The receptor comes from a woman older than 75 with acute or convalescent COVID-19. Sequencing input: peripheral blood.

In nucleotides, the CDR3 is TGTGCCAGCAGCTTAGTGGGCAGGGGTTTTGGCTACACCTTC. It encodes CASSLVGRGFGYTF. The rearrangement uses TRBV13 and TRBJ1-2, with D possibly matching TRBD1 (6 bases). Germline loops: CDR1 PRHDT, CDR2 FYEKMQ (reference sequence). The length of the CDR3 is 14 residues. Trimming cost V 1 base and J 7 bases, with 13 bases left between them.